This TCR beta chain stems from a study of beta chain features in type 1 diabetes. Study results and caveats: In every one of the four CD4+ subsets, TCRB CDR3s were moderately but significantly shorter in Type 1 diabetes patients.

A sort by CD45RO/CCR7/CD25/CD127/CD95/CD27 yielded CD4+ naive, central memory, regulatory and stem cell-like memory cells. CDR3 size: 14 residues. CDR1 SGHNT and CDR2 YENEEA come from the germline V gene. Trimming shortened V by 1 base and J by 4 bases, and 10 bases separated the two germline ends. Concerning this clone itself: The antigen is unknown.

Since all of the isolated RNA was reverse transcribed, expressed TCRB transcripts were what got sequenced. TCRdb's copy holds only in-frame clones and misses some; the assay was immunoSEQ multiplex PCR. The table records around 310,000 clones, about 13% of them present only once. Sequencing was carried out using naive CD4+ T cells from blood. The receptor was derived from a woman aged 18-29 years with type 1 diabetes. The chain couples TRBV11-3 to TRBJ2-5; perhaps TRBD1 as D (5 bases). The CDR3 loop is CASSLAPTAETQYF. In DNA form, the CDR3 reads TGTGCCAGCAGCTTAGCCCCGACAGCAGAGACCCAGTACTTC.